This T cell receptor beta chain originates from a study of cytomegalovirus exposure and HLA in healthy donors. Findings of the study overall: As was reported, the HLA-A and HLA-B alleles of most subjects were accurately predicted from TCR beta sequences. Earlier results showed most TCR beta V segments being productive about 87% or about 30% of the time.

Every donor was a healthy person donating bone marrow. On this clone: What it recognizes is unknown.

60 Vbeta and 13 Jbeta primers were used in PCR. The data were produced by immunoSEQ multiplex PCR, yet TCRdb's version contains in-frame clones alone and is incomplete. The sample table includes tens of thousands of clones. Looked up from germline, CDR1 is MNHEY and CDR2 is SVGAGI. Trimming removed 3 bases from V and 8 bases from J; junction bases left unmatched: 9. CDR3 length equals 14 residues. The rearrangement uses TRBV6-5 and TRBJ1-2; the match to TRBD1 covers 7 bases. This receptor was obtained from a woman in her fifties or sixties in good health and CMV-seronegative. The sample taken for sequencing was PBMCs. The CDR3, as DNA: TGTGCCAGCAGTTATAGTCCGGGCAGGGGGGGCTACACCTTC. This sequence encodes CASSYSPGRGGYTF.